These T cell receptor beta chains were read from a single sample in a study of blood T cell repertoires in COVID-19. Sequencing was performed with immunoSEQ multiplex PCR; in TCRdb, only in-frame clones are kept and a portion is missing. Of approximately 460,000 clones listed, nearly 90% are singletons. The material sequenced was peripheral blood. The receptors were gathered from a man younger than 35 with COVID-19, enrolled during active disease. Both conserved end residues are part of each CDR3. The order of the fields is clone size, D gene, V gene, J gene, CDR3 length, CDR3 protein, CDR3 DNA. A D gene is named only where the DNA matches it firmly. Clone size is not always given. Where it is, it says once, few, many or a class for expanded clones.

size: -; D: TRBD2; V: TRBV6-1; J: TRBJ2-3; length: 16; CDR3: CASSGSVGGPGDTQYF; DNA: TGTGCCAGCAGTGGCAGCGTGGGAGGGCCCGGTGATACGCAGTATTTT
size: once; D: -; V: TRBV5-4; J: TRBJ2-3; length: 13; CDR3: CASRTASTDTQYF; DNA: TGTGCCAGCAGGACTGCTAGCACAGATACGCAGTATTTT
size: -; D: TRBD1; V: TRBV3-1/TRBV3-2; J: TRBJ1-6; length: 15; CDR3: CASSQGDRLNSPLHF; DNA: TGTGCCAGCAGCCAAGGGGACAGGTTAAATTCACCCCTCCACTTT
size: -; D: -; V: TRBV29-1; J: TRBJ1-3; length: 12; CDR3: CSVRAPGNTIYF; DNA: TGCAGCGTCAGGGCGCCCGGAAACACCATATATTTT
size: few; D: -; V: TRBV6-1; J: TRBJ1-2; length: 14; CDR3: CASSDQDFTSGYTF; DNA: TGTGCCAGCAGTGACCAAGATTTCACATCCGGCTACACCTTC
size: -; D: -; V: TRBV7-9; J: TRBJ2-7; length: 13; CDR3: CASSSTPQYEQYF; DNA: TGTGCCAGCAGCTCCACCCCACAGTACGAGCAGTACTTC
size: -; D: -; V: TRBV2; J: TRBJ2-7; length: 13; CDR3: CASRTTVSYEQYF; DNA: TGTGCCAGCAGGACCACAGTTTCCTACGAGCAGTACTTC
size: -; D: TRBD1; V: TRBV2; J: TRBJ1-2; length: 12; CDR3: CASSGQGGGYTF; DNA: TGTGCCAGCAGCGGACAGGGCGGAGGCTACACCTTC
size: -; D: TRBD2; V: TRBV29-1; J: TRBJ2-3; length: 17; CDR3: CSVDGTSGVPSTDTQYF; DNA: TGCAGCGTTGATGGGACTAGCGGGGTTCCTAGCACAGATACGCAGTATTTT
size: -; D: -; V: TRBV7-3; J: TRBJ1-1; length: 15; CDR3: CASSLHGGGATEAFF; DNA: TGTGCCAGCAGCTTACACGGGGGAGGGGCCACTGAAGCTTTCTTT
size: -; D: -; V: TRBV7-9; J: TRBJ1-2; length: 14; CDR3: CASSLSFQEGGYTF; DNA: TGTGCCAGCAGCTTAAGCTTCCAGGAGGGTGGCTACACCTTC
size: -; D: TRBD1; V: TRBV5-1; J: TRBJ1-6; length: 15; CDR3: CASSFGDRANSPLHF; DNA: TGCGCCAGCAGCTTCGGGGACAGGGCTAATTCACCCCTCCACTTT
size: -; D: TRBD1; V: TRBV12-5; J: TRBJ2-1; length: 14; CDR3: CASGRTGGFNEQFF; DNA: TGTGCTAGTGGTCGGACAGGGGGGTTCAATGAGCAGTTCTTC
size: once; D: -; V: TRBV7-9; J: TRBJ2-7; length: 12; CDR3: CASSPRQYEQYF; DNA: TGTGCCAGCAGCCCCAGACAGTACGAGCAGTACTTC
size: once; D: TRBD2; V: TRBV19; J: TRBJ2-1; length: 16; CDR3: CASSILLAGGVYEQFF; DNA: TGTGCCAGTAGTATACTACTAGCGGGAGGTGTATATGAGCAGTTCTTC
size: -; D: TRBD2; V: TRBV9; J: TRBJ2-6; length: 19; CDR3: CASTKPGLAETLGTNVLTF; DNA: TGTGCCAGCACCAAACCGGGACTAGCGGAAACTCTGGGGACCAACGTCCTGACTTTC
size: -; D: TRBD2; V: TRBV6-5; J: TRBJ2-5; length: 13; CDR3: CASRQRELETQYF; DNA: TGTGCCAGCAGACAGCGGGAGTTAGAGACCCAGTACTTC
size: -; D: -; V: TRBV2; J: TRBJ1-1; length: 12; CDR3: CASTPTGGKAFF; DNA: TGTGCCAGCACTCCGACGGGGGGCAAGGCTTTCTTT
size: -; D: TRBD1; V: TRBV13; J: TRBJ2-1; length: 16; CDR3: CASSLEGQGARNEQFF; DNA: TGTGCCAGCAGCTTAGAGGGACAGGGGGCTCGAAATGAGCAGTTCTTC
size: -; D: TRBD1; V: TRBV28; J: TRBJ2-7; length: 15; CDR3: CASSPPGDRAKKQYF; DNA: TGTGCCAGCAGTCCTCCTGGGGACAGGGCTAAAAAGCAGTACTTC
size: once; D: TRBD1; V: TRBV2; J: TRBJ1-6; length: 13; CDR3: CASSGQGNSPLHF; DNA: TGTGCCAGCAGTGGACAGGGTAATTCACCCCTCCACTTT
size: -; D: TRBD2; V: TRBV27; J: TRBJ2-7; length: 16; CDR3: CASSSLRTSGSSEQYF; DNA: TGTGCCAGCAGTTCCCTCCGGACTAGCGGGAGTAGCGAGCAGTACTTC
size: -; D: TRBD1; V: TRBV5-5; J: TRBJ1-6; length: 17; CDR3: CASRRAPTGEGNSPLHF; DNA: TGTGCCAGCAGACGGGCCCCGACAGGGGAGGGCAATTCACCCCTCCACTTT
size: -; D: -; V: TRBV6-5; J: TRBJ1-2; length: 14; CDR3: CASSYSGRNYGYTF; DNA: TGTGCCAGCAGTTACTCCGGGAGAAACTATGGCTACACCTTC
size: -; D: TRBD2; V: TRBV19; J: TRBJ2-3; length: 16; CDR3: CASREYAGGTTDTQYF; DNA: TGTGCCAGTAGGGAGTATGCGGGAGGGACCACAGATACGCAGTATTTT
size: -; D: -; V: TRBV20-1; J: TRBJ2-7; length: 11; CDR3: CSAGPSNEQYF; DNA: TGCAGTGCTGGACCTAGCAATGAGCAGTACTTC
size: -; D: -; V: TRBV7-3; J: TRBJ1-2; length: 15; CDR3: CASSFEQGERSGYTF; DNA: TGTGCCAGCAGCTTCGAACAGGGAGAAAGGTCTGGCTACACCTTC
size: -; D: -; V: TRBV6-5; J: TRBJ2-7; length: 13; CDR3: CASGNRASYEQYF; DNA: TGTGCCAGCGGGAACAGGGCCAGCTACGAGCAGTACTTC
size: -; D: TRBD2; V: TRBV7-9; J: TRBJ2-1; length: 13; CDR3: CASSAGGYNEQFF; DNA: TGTGCCAGCAGCGCGGGGGGGTACAATGAGCAGTTCTTC
size: few; D: -; V: TRBV5-4; J: TRBJ1-2; length: 11; CDR3: CASSYRKDYTF; DNA: TGTGCCAGCAGCTACAGGAAAGACTACACCTTC
size: -; D: -; V: TRBV27; J: TRBJ1-1; length: 12; CDR3: CASSFRGAEAFF; DNA: TGTGCCAGCAGTTTCCGGGGTGCTGAAGCTTTCTTT
size: -; D: -; V: TRBV24-1; J: TRBJ2-1; length: 12; CDR3: CATSPSGHEQFF; DNA: TGTGCCACCTCCCCCTCAGGCCATGAGCAGTTCTTC
size: -; D: -; V: TRBV2; J: TRBJ1-5; length: 12; CDR3: CASRPQLGPQHF; DNA: TGTGCCAGCAGACCCCAACTAGGGCCCCAGCATTTT
size: -; D: TRBD1; V: TRBV7-9; J: TRBJ2-3; length: 16; CDR3: CASSEYRTGSTDTQYF; DNA: TGTGCCAGCAGCGAGTATAGGACAGGGAGCACAGATACGCAGTATTTT
size: -; D: -; V: TRBV19; J: TRBJ1-4; length: 15; CDR3: CASSIAGTRNEKLFF; DNA: TGTGCCAGTAGTATCGCCGGGACAAGGAATGAAAAACTGTTTTTT
size: -; D: -; V: TRBV10-3; J: TRBJ2-3; length: 14; CDR3: CAISESGGTDTQYF; DNA: TGTGCCATCAGTGAGTCGGGCGGGACAGATACGCAGTATTTT
size: -; D: TRBD2; V: TRBV11-3; J: TRBJ2-1; length: 18; CDR3: CASSLDAGGLALMNEQFF; DNA: TGTGCCAGCAGCTTAGATGCGGGAGGACTAGCGTTAATGAATGAGCAGTTCTTC
size: -; D: -; V: TRBV7-9; J: TRBJ2-2; length: 15; CDR3: CASSPRTIPAGELFF; DNA: TGTGCCAGCAGCCCCAGGACTATTCCTGCCGGGGAGCTGTTTTTT
size: -; D: TRBD2; V: TRBV2; J: TRBJ2-3; length: 14; CDR3: CASGTSGGPDTQYF; DNA: TGTGCCAGCGGTACTAGCGGGGGACCAGATACGCAGTATTTT
size: -; D: -; V: TRBV11-2; J: TRBJ2-7; length: 15; CDR3: CASSLDLTSGLEQYF; DNA: TGTGCCAGCAGCTTAGATCTTACCAGCGGCCTGGAGCAGTACTTC
size: -; D: -; V: TRBV7-9; J: TRBJ2-5; length: 15; CDR3: CASSWAHGYQETQYF; DNA: TGTGCCAGCAGTTGGGCCCATGGTTACCAAGAGACCCAGTACTTC
size: -; D: -; V: TRBV7-9; J: TRBJ2-2; length: 14; CDR3: CASSLSVNTGELFF; DNA: TGTGCCAGCAGCTTATCTGTTAACACCGGGGAGCTGTTTTTT
size: few; D: TRBD1; V: TRBV11-2; J: TRBJ1-6; length: 14; CDR3: CASSSGQGNPPLHF; DNA: TGTGCCAGCAGCTCAGGACAGGGAAATCCACCCCTCCACTTT
size: -; D: TRBD2; V: TRBV6-5; J: TRBJ2-1; length: 16; CDR3: CASSSPGTSIYNEQFF; DNA: TGTGCCAGCAGTTCGCCCGGGACTAGTATCTACAATGAGCAGTTCTTC
size: -; D: -; V: TRBV7-6; J: TRBJ2-5; length: 16; CDR3: CASSLLHSGSQETQYF; DNA: TGTGCCAGCAGCTTACTTCATTCGGGAAGCCAAGAGACCCAGTACTTC
size: -; D: -; V: TRBV7-8; J: TRBJ2-7; length: 13; CDR3: CASSLASPYEQYF; DNA: TGTGCCAGCAGCTTAGCCAGTCCCTACGAGCAGTACTTC
size: -; D: -; V: TRBV16; J: TRBJ2-3; length: 13; CDR3: CASSHQSTDTQYF; DNA: TGTGCCAGCAGCCACCAGAGCACAGATACGCAGTATTTT
size: -; D: TRBD1; V: TRBV7-9; J: TRBJ2-7; length: 14; CDR3: CASSTPGQIYEQYF; DNA: TGTGCCAGCAGCACACCGGGACAGATCTACGAGCAGTACTTC
size: -; D: -; V: TRBV5-1; J: TRBJ2-3; length: 15; CDR3: CASSYSGMSTDTQYF; DNA: TGCGCCAGCAGCTACTCAGGGATGAGCACAGATACGCAGTATTTT
size: -; D: -; V: TRBV6-5; J: TRBJ2-3; length: 15; CDR3: CASSKNSGQSDTQYF; DNA: TGTGCCAGCAGCAAGAATAGTGGACAGTCAGATACGCAGTATTTT
size: -; D: TRBD2; V: TRBV5-1; J: TRBJ2-7; length: 14; CDR3: CASSLSSGKVEQYF; DNA: TGCGCCAGCAGCTTGTCTAGCGGGAAGGTCGAGCAGTACTTC
size: -; D: TRBD1; V: TRBV7-2; J: TRBJ1-3; length: 14; CDR3: CASSFRQGGNTIYF; DNA: TGTGCCAGCAGCTTTCGACAGGGAGGAAACACCATATATTTT
size: -; D: TRBD2; V: TRBV2; J: TRBJ2-5; length: 15; CDR3: CASSPGTSGSQTQYF; DNA: TGTGCCAGCAGTCCCGGGACTAGCGGGAGTCAGACCCAGTACTTC
size: -; D: TRBD2; V: TRBV30; J: TRBJ2-7; length: 15; CDR3: CAWSPGLAVSYEQYF; DNA: TGTGCCTGGAGTCCTGGACTAGCGGTCTCCTACGAGCAGTACTTC
size: -; D: -; V: TRBV7-9; J: TRBJ2-2; length: 14; CDR3: CASSLAANTGELFF; DNA: TGTGCCAGCAGCTTAGCCGCGAACACCGGGGAGCTGTTTTTT
size: -; D: TRBD2; V: TRBV5-1; J: TRBJ2-2; length: 17; CDR3: CASSLLSSGSWGGELFF; DNA: TGCGCCAGCAGCTTGTTATCCAGCGGGAGTTGGGGCGGGGAGCTGTTTTTT
size: -; D: TRBD1; V: TRBV5-5; J: TRBJ1-2; length: 13; CDR3: CASSSGQGDGYTF; DNA: TGTGCCAGCAGCTCCGGACAGGGGGATGGCTACACCTTC
size: -; D: TRBD2; V: TRBV19; J: TRBJ2-7; length: 12; CDR3: CASSNLAGGQYF; DNA: TGTGCCAGTAGTAATCTAGCGGGGGGGCAGTACTTC
size: -; D: -; V: TRBV19; J: TRBJ1-6; length: 15; CDR3: CASSQTGADPSPLHF; DNA: TGTGCCAGTAGTCAAACAGGAGCAGATCCTTCACCCCTCCACTTT
size: -; D: -; V: TRBV7-3; J: TRBJ1-1; length: 13; CDR3: CASSLSGNTEAFF; DNA: TGTGCCAGCAGCTTATCAGGAAACACTGAAGCTTTCTTT